This T cell receptor beta chain was sequenced during a study of monozygotic twins with inflammatory bowel disease. Points from the study as a whole: IBD patients, compared with healthy twins, shared fewer clonotypes with others (especially with disease activity).

The CDR3 loop spans 13 amino acids. In germline, CDR1 is LNHNV, CDR2 YYDKDF (reference sequence). Per donor there was one draw, yielding a blood sample of 2.5 ml. No sorting of T cells preceded isolation of total RNA from whole blood. Note on this clonotype: Its antigen remains unidentified.

Eight separate reactions for every sample produced the cDNA. TCRdb reanalyzed the 5' RACE reads and collapses them to one entry per CDR3 protein, without DNA. The listing records 300,000 to 400,000 distinct CDR3 sequences. The gene calls are TRBV15 and TRBJ2-7; the TRBD1 assignment by TCRdb is unverifiable without DNA. The sample consisted of blood. The receptor was isolated from a human donor with ulcerative colitis or Crohn's disease, or a healthy co-twin of an affected twin (not recorded which). The CDR3 here is CATSGLPGYEQYF.